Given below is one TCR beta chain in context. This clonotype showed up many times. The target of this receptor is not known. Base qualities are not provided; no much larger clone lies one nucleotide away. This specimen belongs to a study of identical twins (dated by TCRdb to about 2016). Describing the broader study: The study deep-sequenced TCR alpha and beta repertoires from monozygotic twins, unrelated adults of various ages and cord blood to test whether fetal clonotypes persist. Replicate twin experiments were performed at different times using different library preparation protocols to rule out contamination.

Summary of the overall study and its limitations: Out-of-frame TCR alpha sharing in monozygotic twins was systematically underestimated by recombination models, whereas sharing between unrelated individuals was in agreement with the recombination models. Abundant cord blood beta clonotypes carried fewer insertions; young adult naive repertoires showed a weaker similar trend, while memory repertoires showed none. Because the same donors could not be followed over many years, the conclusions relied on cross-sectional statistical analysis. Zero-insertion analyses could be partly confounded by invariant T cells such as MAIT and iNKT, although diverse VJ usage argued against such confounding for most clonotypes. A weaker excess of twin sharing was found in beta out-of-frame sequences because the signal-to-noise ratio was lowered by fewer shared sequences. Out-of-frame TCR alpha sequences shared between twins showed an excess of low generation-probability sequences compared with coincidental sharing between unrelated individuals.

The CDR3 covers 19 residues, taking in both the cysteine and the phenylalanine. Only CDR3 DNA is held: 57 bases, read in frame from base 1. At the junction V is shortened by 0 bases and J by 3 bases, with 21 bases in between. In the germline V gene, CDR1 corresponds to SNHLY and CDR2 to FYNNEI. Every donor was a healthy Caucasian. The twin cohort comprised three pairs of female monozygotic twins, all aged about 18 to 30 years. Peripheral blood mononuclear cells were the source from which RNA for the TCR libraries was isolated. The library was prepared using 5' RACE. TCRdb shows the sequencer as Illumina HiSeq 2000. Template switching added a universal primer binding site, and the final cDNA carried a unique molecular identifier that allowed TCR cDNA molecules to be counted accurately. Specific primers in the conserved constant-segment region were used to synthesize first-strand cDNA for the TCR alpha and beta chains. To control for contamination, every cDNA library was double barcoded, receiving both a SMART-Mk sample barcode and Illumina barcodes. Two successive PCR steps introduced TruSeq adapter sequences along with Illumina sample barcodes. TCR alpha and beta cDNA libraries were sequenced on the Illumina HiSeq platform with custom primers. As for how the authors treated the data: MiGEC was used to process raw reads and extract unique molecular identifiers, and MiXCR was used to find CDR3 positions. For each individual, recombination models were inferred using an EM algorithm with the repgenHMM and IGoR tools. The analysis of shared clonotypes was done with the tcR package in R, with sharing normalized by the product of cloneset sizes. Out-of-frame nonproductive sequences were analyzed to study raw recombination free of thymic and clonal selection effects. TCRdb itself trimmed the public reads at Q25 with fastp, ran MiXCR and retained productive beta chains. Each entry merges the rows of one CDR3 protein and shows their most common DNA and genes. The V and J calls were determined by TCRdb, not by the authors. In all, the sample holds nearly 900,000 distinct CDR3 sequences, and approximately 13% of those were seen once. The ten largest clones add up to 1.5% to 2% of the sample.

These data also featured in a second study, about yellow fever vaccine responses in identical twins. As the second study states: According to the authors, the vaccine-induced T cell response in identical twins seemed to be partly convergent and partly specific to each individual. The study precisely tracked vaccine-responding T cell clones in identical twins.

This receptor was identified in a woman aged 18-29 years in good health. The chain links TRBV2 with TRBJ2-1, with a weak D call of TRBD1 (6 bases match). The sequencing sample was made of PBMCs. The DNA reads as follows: TGTGCCAGCAGTGAAGCGCAATTAAGGGCGGACAGACTCTACAATGAGCAGTTCTTC. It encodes CASSEAQLRADRLYNEQFF.